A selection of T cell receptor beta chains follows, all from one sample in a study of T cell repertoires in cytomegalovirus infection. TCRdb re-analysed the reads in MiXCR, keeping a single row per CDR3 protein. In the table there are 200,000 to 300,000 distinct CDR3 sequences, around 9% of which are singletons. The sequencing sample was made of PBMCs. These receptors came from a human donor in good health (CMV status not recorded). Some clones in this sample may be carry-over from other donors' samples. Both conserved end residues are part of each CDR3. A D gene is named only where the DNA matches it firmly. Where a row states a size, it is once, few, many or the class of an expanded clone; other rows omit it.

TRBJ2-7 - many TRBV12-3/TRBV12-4 CASSLSGDLEQYF TGTGCCAGCAGTTTGTCCGGCGATCTCGAGCAGTACTTC
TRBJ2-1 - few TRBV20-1 CSARDRTERMDEQFF TGCAGTGCTAGAGATAGGACAGAGCGTATGGACGAGCAGTTCTTC
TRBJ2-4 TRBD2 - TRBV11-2 CASSHQTLAGVGIQYF TGTGCCAGCAGTCATCAGACCCTAGCGGGAGTTGGCATTCAGTACTTC
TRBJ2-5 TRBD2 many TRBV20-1 CSATTTSGRETQYF TGCAGTGCTACTACGACTAGCGGGAGAGAGACCCAGTACTTC
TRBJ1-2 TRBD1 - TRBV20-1 CSAARTGSYGYTF TGCAGTGCTGCGCGGACAGGGTCCTATGGCTACACCTTC
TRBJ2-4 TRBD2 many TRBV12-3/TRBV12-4 CASSRSGKENIQYF TGTGCCAGCAGTCGCAGCGGGAAAGAAAACATTCAGTACTTC
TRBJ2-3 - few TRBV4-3 CASSQSGFAGGTDTQYF TGCGCCAGCAGCCAAAGCGGCTTTGCAGGGGGCACAGATACGCAGTATTTT
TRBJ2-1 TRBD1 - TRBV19 CASRLRGPSYNEQFF TGTGCCAGTAGGCTCAGGGGGCCTAGCTACAATGAGCAGTTCTTC
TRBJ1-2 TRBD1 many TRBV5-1 CASSPSSGTGAAGYTF TGCGCCAGCAGCCCTAGTTCCGGGACAGGGGCGGCTGGCTACACCTTC
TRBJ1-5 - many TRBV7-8 CASSLAPLSNQPQHF TGTGCCAGCAGCTTAGCGCCGCTTAGCAATCAGCCCCAGCATTTT
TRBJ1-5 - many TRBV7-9 CASSLAGDNQPQHF TGTGCCAGCAGCTTAGCCGGGGATAATCAGCCCCAGCATTTT
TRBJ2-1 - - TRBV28 CASRRTSYNEQFF TGTGCCAGCAGAAGAACCTCCTACAATGAGCAGTTCTTC
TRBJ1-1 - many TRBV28 CASSPSGTDTEAFF TGTGCCAGCAGTCCCTCAGGGACCGACACTGAAGCTTTCTTT
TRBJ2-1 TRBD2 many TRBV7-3 CASSPGGWGGEQFF TGTGCCAGCAGCCCCGGGGGGTGGGGCGGTGAGCAGTTCTTC
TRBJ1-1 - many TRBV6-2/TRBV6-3 CASIPTSRGPEAFF TGTGCCAGCATTCCTACCTCACGGGGTCCTGAAGCTTTCTTT
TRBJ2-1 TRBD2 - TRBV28 CASSSSGGASNEQFF TGTGCCAGCAGTTCCAGCGGGGGGGCGTCCAATGAGCAGTTCTTC
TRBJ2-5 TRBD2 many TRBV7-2 CASSLRTSGGGETQYF TGTGCCAGCAGCCTACGGACTAGCGGGGGAGGAGAGACCCAGTACTTC